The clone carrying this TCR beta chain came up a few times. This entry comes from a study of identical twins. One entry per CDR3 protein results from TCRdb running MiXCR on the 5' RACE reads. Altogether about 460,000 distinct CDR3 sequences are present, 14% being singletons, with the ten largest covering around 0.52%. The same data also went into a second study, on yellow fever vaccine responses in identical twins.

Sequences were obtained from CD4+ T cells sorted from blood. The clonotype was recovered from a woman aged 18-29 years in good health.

The CDR3 DNA sequence: TGTGCCACCAGTGCCTTGGGTACAGGGGGGAATGAGCAGTTCTTC. It translates to CATSALGTGGNEQFF. The V and J genes are TRBV24-1 and TRBJ2-1; 8 bases fit TRBD1. Per the germline V gene, CDR1 is KGHDR and CDR2 is SFDVKD. This CDR3 region has 15 residues. V dropped 5 bases and J dropped 7; count of bases not matched to a gene: 9.